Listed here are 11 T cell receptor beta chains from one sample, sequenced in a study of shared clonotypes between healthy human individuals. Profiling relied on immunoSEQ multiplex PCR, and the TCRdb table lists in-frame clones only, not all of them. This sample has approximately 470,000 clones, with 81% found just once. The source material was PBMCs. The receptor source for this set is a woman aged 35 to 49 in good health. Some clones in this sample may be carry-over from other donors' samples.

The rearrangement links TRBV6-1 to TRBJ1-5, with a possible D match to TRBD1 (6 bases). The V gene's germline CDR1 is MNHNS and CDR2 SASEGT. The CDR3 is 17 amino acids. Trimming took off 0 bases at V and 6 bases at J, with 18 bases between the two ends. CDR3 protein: CASSEAGRGGLGQPQHF. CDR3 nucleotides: TGTGCCAGCAGTGAAGCGGGACGGGGGGGGCTAGGTCAGCCCCAGCATTTT.

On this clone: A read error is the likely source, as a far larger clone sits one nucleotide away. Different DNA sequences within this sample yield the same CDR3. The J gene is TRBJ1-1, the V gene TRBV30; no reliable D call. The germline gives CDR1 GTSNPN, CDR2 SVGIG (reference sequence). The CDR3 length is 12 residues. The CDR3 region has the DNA TGTGCTTGGGCCCCGGGGAACACTGAAGCTTTCTTT. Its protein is CAWAPGNTEAFF.

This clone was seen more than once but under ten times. CDR3 sequence: CATSRAQGDNQPQHF. CDR3 bases: TGTGCCACCAGCAGAGCCCAGGGGGACAATCAGCCCCAGCATTTT. The J gene is TRBJ1-5, the V gene TRBV15; 7 bases are a match to TRBD1. J was trimmed by 3 bases and V by 1 base; bases with no gene match: 3. The CDR3 is made up of 15 amino acids. Germline values: CDR1 LNHNV, CDR2 YYDKDF (reference sequence).

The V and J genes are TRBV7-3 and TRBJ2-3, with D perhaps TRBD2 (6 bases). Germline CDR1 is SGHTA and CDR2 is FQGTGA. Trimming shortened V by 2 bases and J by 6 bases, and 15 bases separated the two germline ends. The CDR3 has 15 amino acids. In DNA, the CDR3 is TGTGCCAGCAGCTTATACGGGGGACGGGCGGATACGCAGTATTTT. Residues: CASSLYGGRADTQYF.

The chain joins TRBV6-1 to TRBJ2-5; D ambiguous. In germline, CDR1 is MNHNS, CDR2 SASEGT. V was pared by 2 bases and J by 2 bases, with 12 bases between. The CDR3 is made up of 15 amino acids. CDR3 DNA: TGTGCCAGCAGTGAACGGCCGGCCCCTCAAGAGACCCAGTACTTC. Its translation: CASSERPAPQETQYF.

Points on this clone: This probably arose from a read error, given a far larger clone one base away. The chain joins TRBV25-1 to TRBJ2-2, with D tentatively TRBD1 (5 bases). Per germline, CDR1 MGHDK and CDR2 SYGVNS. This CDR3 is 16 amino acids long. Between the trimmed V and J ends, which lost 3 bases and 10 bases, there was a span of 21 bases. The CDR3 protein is CASSDLSGHNAVELFF. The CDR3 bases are TGTGCCAGCAGTGATTTATCAGGACATAACGCCGTGGAGCTGTTTTTT.

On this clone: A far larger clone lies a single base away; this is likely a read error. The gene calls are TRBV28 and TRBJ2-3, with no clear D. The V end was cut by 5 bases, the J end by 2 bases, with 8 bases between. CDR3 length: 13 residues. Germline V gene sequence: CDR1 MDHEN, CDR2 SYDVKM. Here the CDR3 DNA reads TGTGCCAGCAGTCTTCATATCACAGATACGCAGTATTTT. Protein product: CASSLHITDTQYF.

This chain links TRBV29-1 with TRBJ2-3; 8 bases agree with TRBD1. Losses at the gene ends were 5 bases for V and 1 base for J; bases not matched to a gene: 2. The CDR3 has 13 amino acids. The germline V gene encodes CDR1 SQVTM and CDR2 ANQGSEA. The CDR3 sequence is CSVLGQGTDTQYF. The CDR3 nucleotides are TGCAGCGTTCTGGGACAGGGCACAGATACGCAGTATTTT.

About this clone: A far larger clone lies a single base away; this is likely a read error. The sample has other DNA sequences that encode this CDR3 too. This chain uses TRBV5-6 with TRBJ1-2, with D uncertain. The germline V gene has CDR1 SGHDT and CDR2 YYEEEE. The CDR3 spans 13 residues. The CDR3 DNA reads TGTGCCAGCAGCGTGGCGTCTAATTATGGCTACACCTTC. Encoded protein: CASSVASNYGYTF.

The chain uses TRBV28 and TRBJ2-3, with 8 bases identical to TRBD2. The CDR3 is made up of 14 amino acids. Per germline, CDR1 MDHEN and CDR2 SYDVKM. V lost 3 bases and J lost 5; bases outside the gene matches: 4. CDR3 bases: TGTGCCAGCAGTTTGGGACTAGGAGGAGATACGCAGTATTTT. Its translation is CASSLGLGGDTQYF.

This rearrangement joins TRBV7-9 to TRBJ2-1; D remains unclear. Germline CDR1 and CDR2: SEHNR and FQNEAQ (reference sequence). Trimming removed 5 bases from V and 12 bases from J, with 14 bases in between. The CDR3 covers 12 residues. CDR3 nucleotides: TGTGCCAGCAGCCAGCTAGACTTAGTGCAGTTCTTC. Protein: CASSQLDLVQFF.